This T cell receptor beta chain appears in the sequencing data of a study of blood T cells in healthy people across ages. Study-level findings and limits: Versus aged donors, long-lived donors had higher diversity and more naive CD4+ cells.

A second PCR, run for roughly 6 to 11 cycles, used a sample-barcoded 5' primer plus a J-beta primer mix. TCRdb re-called the 5' RACE reads through MiXCR, storing one row per CDR3 protein. The sample includes fewer than 2,000,000 distinct CDR3 sequences, about 31% of them seen just once. The CDR3 covers 15 residues. The germline gives CDR1 MRHNA, CDR2 SNTAGT. Only a few counts were recorded for this clonotype. Antigen: not known. Relative to the germline gene, one junction end is altered; a read error may explain this. Material for sequencing was blood. The source is a woman younger than 45 in good health. The chain carries TRBV6-4 and TRBJ1-1; D possibly corresponds to TRBD1 (6 bases). The CDR3 protein is CASSTGFERNTEAFF. The CDR3 DNA follows: TGTGCTAGCAGCACAGGGTTCGAAAGGAACACTGAAGCTTTCTTT.